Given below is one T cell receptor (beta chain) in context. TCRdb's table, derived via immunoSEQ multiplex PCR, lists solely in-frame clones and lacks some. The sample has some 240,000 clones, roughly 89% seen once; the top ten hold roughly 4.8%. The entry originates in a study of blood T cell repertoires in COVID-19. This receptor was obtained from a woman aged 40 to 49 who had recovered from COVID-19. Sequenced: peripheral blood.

CDR3 in DNA: TGTGCCAGCAGCCCACTTCCGGGACAGCAAGAGACCCAGTACTTC. The encoded protein is CASSPLPGQQETQYF. The chain uses TRBV7-9 and TRBJ2-5, with 7 bases matching TRBD1. Per the germline V gene, CDR1 is SEHNR and CDR2 is FQNEAQ (reference sequence). V shed 5 bases and J 2 bases; nucleotides not matched to a gene: 8. The CDR3 covers 15 residues.